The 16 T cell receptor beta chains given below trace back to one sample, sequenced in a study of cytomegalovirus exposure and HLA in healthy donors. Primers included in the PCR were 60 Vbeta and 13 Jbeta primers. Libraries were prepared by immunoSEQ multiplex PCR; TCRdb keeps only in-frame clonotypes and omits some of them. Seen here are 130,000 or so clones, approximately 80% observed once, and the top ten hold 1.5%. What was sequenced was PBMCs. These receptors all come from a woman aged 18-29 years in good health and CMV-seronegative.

For the CDR3, the DNA is TGTGCCAGCAGTGAACCTCCGGGACAGGGGGCAGGAAATTCACCCCTCCACTTT. As protein: CASSEPPGQGAGNSPLHF. The chain recombines TRBV25-1 with TRBJ1-6; 12 nucleotides agree with TRBD1. CDR1 is MGHDK, CDR2 SYGVNS, per germline. J gave up 7 bases and V 2 bases, and 9 bases lay outside the gene matches. The CDR3 is made up of 18 amino acids.

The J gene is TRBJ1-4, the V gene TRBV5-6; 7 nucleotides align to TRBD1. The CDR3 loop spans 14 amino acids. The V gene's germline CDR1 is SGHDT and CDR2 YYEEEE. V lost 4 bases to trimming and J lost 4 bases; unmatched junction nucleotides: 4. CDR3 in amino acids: CASSPGQSNEKLFF. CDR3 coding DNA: TGTGCCAGCAGCCCGGGACAGAGTAATGAAAAACTGTTTTTT. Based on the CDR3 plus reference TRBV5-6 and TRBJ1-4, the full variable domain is DAGVTQSPTHLIKTRGQQVTLRCSPKSGHDTVSWYQQALGQGPQFIFQYYEEEERQRGNFPDRFSGHQFPNYSSELNVNALLLGDSALYLCASSPGQSNEKLFFGSGTQLSVL.

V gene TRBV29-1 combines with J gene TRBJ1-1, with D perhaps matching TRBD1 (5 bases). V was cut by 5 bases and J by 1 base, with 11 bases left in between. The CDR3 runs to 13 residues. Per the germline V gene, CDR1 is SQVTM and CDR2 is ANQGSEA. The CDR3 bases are TGCAGCGTTTCGGGACTGCCGAACACTGAAGCTTTCTTT. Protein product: CSVSGLPNTEAFF.

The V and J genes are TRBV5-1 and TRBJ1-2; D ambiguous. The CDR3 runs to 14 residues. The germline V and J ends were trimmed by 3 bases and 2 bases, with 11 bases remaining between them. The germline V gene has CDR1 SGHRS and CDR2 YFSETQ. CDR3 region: CASSYDRGNYGYTF. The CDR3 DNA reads TGCGCCAGCAGCTATGATCGAGGGAACTATGGCTACACCTTC.

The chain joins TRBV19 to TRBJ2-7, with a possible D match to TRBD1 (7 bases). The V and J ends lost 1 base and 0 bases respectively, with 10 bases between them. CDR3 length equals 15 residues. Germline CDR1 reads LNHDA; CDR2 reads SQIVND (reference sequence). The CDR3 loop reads CASSIVQGGSYEQYF. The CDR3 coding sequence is TGTGCCAGTAGTATAGTCCAGGGGGGCTCCTACGAGCAGTACTTC. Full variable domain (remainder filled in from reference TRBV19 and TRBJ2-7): DGGITQSPKYLFRKEGQNVTLSCEQNLNHDAMYWYRQDPGQGLRLIYYSQIVNDFQKGDIAEGYSVSREKKESFPLTVTSAQKNPTAFYLCASSIVQGGSYEQYFGPGTRLTVT.

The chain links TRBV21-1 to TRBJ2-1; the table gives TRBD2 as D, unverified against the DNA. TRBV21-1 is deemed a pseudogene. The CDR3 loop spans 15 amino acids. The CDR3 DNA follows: TGTGCCAGCTCCTTAGGACTAGCGGGGGACAATGAGCAGTTCTTC. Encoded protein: CASSLGLAGDNEQFF.

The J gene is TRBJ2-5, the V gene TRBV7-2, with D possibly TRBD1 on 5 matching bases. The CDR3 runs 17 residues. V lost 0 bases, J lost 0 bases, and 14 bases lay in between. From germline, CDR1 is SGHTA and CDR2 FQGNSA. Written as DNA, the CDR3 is TGTGCCAGCAGCTTAGCGGGGCTCTTCGAGTACCAAGAGACCCAGTACTTC. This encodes CASSLAGLFEYQETQYF.

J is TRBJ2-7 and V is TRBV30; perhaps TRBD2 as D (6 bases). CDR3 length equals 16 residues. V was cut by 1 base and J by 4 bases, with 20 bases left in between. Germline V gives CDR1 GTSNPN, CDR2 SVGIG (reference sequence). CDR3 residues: CAWSGARRGGTYEQYF. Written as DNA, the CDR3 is TGTGCCTGGAGTGGGGCCAGGCGGGGCGGGACTTACGAGCAGTACTTC.

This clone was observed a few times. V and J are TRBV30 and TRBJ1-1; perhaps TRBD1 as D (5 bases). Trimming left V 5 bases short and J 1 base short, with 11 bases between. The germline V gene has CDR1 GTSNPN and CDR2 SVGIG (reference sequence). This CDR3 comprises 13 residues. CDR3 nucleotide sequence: TGTGCCTGGGGGGAAGGGGCGAACACTGAAGCTTTCTTT. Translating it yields CAWGEGANTEAFF.

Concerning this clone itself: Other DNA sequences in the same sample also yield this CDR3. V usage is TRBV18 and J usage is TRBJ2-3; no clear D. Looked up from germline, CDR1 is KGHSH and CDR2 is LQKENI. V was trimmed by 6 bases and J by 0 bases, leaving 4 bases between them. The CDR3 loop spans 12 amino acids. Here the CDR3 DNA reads TGTGCCAGCTCCCTAAGCACAGATACGCAGTATTTT. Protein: CASSLSTDTQYF.

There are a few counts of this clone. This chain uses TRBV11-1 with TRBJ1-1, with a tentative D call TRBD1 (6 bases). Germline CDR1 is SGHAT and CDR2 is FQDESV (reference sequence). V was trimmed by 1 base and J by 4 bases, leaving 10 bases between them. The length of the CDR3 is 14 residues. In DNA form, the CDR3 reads TGTGCCAGCAGCTTAGTCCAGGGGCGCACTGAAGCTTTCTTT. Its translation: CASSLVQGRTEAFF.

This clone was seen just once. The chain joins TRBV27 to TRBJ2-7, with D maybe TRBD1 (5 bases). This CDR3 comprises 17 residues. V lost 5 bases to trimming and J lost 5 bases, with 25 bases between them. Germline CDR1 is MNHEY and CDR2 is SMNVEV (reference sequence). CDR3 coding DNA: TGTGCCAGCAGTCGGGCCCAACCGGACGGCAGGGCTAACGAGCAGTACTTC. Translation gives CASSRAQPDGRANEQYF.

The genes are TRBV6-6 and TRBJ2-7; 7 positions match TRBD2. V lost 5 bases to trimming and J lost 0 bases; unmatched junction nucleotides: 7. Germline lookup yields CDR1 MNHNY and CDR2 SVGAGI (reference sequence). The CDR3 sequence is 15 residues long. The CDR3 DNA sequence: TGTGCCAGCAGTCAGACTAGCTCCGGCTCCTACGAGCAGTACTTC. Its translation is CASSQTSSGSYEQYF.

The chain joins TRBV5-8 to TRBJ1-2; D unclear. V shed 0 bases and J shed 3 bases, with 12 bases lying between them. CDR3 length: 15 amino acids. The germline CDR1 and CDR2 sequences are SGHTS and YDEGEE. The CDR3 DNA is TGTGCCAGCAGCTTGGACGGAACGGGGTACTATGGCTACACCTTC. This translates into CASSLDGTGYYGYTF. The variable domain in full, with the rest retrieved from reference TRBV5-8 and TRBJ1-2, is EAGVTQSPTHLIKTRGQQATLRCSPISGHTSVYWYQQALGLGLQFLLWYDEGEERNRGNFPPRFSGRQFPNYSSELNVNALELEDSALYLCASSLDGTGYYGYTFGSGTRLTVV.

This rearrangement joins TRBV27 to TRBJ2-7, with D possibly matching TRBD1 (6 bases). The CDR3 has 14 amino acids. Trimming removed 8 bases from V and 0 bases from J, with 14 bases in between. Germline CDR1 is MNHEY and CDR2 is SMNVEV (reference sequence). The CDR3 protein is CASYNPGHSYEQYF. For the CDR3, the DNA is TGTGCCAGCTATAACCCGGGACACTCCTACGAGCAGTACTTC.

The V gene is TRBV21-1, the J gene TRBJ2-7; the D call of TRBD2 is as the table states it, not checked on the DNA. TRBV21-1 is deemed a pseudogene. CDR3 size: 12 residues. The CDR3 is CAERGSYNEQYF. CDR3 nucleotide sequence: TGTGCCGAGCGCGGGAGTTACAACGAGCAGTACTTC.